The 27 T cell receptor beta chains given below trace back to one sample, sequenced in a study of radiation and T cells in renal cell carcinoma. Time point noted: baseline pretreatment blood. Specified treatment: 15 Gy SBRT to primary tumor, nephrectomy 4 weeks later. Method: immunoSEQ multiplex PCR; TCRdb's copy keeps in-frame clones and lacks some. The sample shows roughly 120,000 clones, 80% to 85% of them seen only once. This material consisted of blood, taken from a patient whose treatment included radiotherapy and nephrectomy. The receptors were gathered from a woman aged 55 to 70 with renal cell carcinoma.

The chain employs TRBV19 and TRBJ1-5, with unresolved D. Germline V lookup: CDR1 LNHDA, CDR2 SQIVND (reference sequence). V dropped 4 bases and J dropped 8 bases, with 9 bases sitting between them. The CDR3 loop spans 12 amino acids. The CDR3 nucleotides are TGTGCCAGTAGTAGTACAAGGAAGCCCCAGCATTTT. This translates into CASSSTRKPQHF. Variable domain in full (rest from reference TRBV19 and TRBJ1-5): DGGITQSPKYLFRKEGQNVTLSCEQNLNHDAMYWYRQDPGQGLRLIYYSQIVNDFQKGDIAEGYSVSREKKESFPLTVTSAQKNPTAFYLCASSSTRKPQHFGDGTRLSIL.

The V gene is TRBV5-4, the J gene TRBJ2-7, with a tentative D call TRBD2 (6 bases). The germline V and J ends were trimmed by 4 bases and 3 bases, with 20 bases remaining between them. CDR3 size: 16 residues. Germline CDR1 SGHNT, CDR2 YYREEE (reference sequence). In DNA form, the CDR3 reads TGTGCCAGCAGCCCCCCGGGTTCTCGGGAGTTCTACGAGCAGTACTTC. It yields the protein CASSPPGSREFYEQYF.

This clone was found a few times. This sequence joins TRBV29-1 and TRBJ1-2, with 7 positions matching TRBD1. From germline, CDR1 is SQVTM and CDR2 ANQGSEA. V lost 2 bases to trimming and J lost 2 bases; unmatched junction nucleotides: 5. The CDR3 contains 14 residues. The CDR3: CSVEKLGQNYGYTF. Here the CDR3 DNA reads TGCAGCGTTGAAAAACTGGGACAGAACTATGGCTACACCTTC.

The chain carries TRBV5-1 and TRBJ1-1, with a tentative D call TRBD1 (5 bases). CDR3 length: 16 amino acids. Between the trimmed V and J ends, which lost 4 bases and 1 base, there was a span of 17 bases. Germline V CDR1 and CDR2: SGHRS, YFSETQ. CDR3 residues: CASSPLSGTPNTEAFF. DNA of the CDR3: TGCGCCAGCAGCCCTCTCTCCGGGACCCCGAACACTGAAGCTTTCTTT.

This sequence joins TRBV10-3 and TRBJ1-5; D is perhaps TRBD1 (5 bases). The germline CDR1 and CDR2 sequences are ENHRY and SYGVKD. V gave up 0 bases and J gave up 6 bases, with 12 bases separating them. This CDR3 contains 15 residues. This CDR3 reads CAISESTDGGQPQHF. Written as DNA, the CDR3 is TGTGCCATCAGTGAGTCGACGGACGGGGGTCAGCCCCAGCATTTT.

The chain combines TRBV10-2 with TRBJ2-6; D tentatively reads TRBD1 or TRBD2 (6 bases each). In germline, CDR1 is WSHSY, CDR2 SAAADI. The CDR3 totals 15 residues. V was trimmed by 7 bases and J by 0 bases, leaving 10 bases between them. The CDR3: CASNGGHSGANVLTF. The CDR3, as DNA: TGCGCCAGCAATGGGGGGCACTCTGGGGCCAACGTCCTGACTTTC.

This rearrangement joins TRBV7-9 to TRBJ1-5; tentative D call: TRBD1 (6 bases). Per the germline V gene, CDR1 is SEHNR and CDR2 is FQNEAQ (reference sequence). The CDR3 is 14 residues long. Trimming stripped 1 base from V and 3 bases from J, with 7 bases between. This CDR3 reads CASSLGGLNQPQHF. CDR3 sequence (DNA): TGTGCCAGCAGCTTAGGGGGGCTCAATCAGCCCCAGCATTTT.

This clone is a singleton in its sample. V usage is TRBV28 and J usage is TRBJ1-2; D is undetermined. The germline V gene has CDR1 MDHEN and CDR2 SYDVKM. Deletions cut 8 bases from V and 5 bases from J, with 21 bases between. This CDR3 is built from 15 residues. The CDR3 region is CASGVTPTPLYGYTF. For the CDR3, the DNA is TGTGCCAGCGGAGTAACCCCGACCCCGTTATATGGCTACACCTTC.

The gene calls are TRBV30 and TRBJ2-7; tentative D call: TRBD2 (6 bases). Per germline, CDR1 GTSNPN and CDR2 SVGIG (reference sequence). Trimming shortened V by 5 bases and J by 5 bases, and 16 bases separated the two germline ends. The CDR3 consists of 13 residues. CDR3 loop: CAWGGLRSHEQYF. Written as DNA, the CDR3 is TGTGCCTGGGGGGGGTTGAGGAGCCACGAGCAGTACTTC.

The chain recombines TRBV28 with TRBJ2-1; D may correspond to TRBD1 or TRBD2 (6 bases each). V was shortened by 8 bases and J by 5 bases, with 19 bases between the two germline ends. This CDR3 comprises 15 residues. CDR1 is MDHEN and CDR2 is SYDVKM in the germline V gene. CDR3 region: CASPDHGGFHNEQFF. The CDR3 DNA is TGTGCCAGCCCAGACCACGGGGGCTTTCACAATGAGCAGTTCTTC.

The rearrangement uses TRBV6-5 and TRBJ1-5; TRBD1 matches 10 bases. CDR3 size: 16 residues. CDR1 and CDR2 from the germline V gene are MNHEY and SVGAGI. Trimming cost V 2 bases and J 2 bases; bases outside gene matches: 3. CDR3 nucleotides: TGTGCCAGCAGTTACACGGGGACAGGGGGCAATCAGCCCCAGCATTTT. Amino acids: CASSYTGTGGNQPQHF.

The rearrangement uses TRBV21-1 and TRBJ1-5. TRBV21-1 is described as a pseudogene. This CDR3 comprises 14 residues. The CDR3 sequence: CASSIWTANQPQHF. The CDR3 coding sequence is TGTGCCAGCAGCATTTGGACCGCCAATCAGCCCCAGCATTTT.

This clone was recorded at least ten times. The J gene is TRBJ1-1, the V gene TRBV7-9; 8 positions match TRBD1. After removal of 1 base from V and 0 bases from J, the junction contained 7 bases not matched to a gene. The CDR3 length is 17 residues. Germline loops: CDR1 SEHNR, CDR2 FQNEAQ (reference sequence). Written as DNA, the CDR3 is TGTGCCAGCAGCTTAGGGACAGGGATTCTCATGAACACTGAAGCTTTCTTT. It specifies CASSLGTGILMNTEAFF.

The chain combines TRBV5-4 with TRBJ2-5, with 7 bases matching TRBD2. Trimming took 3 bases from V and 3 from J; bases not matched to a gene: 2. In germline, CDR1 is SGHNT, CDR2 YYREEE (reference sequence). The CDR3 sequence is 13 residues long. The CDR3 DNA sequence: TGTGCCAGCAGCTGGGGGGGGAAAGAGACCCAGTACTTC. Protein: CASSWGGKETQYF.

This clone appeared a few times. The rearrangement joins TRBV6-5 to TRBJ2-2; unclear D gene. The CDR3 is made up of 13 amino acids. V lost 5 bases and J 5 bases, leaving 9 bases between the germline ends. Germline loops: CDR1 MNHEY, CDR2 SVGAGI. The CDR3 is CASSHQETGELFF. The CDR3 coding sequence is TGTGCCAGCAGTCACCAGGAAACCGGGGAGCTGTTTTTT.

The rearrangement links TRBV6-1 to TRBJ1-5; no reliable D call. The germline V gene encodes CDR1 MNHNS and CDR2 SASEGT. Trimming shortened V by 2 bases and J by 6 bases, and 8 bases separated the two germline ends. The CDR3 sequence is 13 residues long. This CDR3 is CASSERMVQPQHF. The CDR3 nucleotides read TGTGCCAGCAGTGAAAGGATGGTTCAGCCCCAGCATTTT.

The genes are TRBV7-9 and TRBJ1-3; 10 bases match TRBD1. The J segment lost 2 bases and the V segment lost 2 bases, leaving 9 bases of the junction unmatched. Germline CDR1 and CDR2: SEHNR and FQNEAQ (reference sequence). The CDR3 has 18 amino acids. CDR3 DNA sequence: TGTGCCAGCAGCTTACCTGGGGACAGGGGAAGTGCTGGAAACACCATATATTTT. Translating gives CASSLPGDRGSAGNTIYF.

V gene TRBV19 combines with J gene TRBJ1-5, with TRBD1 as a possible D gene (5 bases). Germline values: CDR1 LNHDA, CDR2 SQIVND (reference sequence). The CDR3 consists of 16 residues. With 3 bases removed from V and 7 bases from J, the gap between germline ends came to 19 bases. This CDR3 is CASSMGAGRVGQPQHF. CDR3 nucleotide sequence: TGTGCCAGTAGTATGGGTGCCGGCAGGGTAGGCCAGCCCCAGCATTTT.

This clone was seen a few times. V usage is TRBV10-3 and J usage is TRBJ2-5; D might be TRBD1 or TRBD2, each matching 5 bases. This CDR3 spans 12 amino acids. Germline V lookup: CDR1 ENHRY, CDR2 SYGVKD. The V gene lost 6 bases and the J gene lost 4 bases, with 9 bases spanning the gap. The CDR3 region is CAIRGVGETQYF. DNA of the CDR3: TGTGCCATCAGGGGGGTTGGAGAGACCCAGTACTTC.

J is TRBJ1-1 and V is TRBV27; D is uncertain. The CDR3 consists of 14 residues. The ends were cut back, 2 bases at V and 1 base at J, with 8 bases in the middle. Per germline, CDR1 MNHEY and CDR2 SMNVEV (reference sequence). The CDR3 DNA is TGTGCCAGCAGTTTACTCACCACGAACACTGAAGCTTTCTTT. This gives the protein CASSLLTTNTEAFF.

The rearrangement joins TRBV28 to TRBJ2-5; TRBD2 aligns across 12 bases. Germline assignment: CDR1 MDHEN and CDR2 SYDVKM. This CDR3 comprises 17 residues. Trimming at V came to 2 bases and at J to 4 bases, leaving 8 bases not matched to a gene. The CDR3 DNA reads TGTGCCAGCAGTTTAGGGGCTAGCGGGGGGGCCAGAGAGACCCAGTACTTC. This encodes CASSLGASGGARETQYF.

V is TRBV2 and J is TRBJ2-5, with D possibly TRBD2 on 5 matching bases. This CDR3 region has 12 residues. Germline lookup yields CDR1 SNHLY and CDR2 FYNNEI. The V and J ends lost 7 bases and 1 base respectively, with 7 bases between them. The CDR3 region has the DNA TGTGCCAGCAACCGGGGCCAAGAGACCCAGTACTTC. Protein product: CASNRGQETQYF.

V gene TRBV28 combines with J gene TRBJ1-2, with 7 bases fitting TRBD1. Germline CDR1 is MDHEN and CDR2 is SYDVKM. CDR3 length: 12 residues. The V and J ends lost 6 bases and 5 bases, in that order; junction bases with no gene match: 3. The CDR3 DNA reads TGTGCCAGCAGACCAGGGGGGTATGGCTACACCTTC. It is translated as CASRPGGYGYTF.

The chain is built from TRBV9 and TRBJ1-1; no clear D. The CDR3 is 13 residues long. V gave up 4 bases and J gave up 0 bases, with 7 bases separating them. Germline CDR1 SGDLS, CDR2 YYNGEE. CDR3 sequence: CASSPVLNTEAFF. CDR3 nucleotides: TGTGCCAGCAGCCCCGTCTTGAACACTGAAGCTTTCTTT.

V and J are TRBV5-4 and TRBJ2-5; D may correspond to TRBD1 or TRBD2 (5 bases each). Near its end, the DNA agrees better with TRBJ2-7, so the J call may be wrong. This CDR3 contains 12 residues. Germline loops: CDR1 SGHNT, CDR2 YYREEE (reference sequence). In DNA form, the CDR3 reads TGTGCCAGCAGCTGGGGGTCCTACGAGCAGTACTTC. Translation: CASSWGSYEQYF.

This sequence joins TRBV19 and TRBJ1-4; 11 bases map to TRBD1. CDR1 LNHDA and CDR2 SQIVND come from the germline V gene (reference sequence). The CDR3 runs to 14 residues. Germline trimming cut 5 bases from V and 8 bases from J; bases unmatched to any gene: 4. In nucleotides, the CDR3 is TGTGCCAGTAGTCCCGGGACAGGGGGGGAAAAACTGTTTTTT. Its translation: CASSPGTGGEKLFF.

CDR3 sequence reads: CASSRRTLDQETQYF. Written as DNA, the CDR3 is TGTGCCAGCAGCCGACGGACTTTGGATCAAGAGACCCAGTACTTC. The chain employs TRBV28 and TRBJ2-5; possible D gene TRBD2, 5 bases. Between the trimmed V and J ends, which lost 6 bases and 2 bases, there was a span of 16 bases. This CDR3 comprises 15 residues. CDR1 MDHEN and CDR2 SYDVKM come from the germline V gene.